The entry below describes one TCR beta chain. Some clones are missing from TCRdb's copy, which holds only in-frame ones; the method was immunoSEQ multiplex PCR. The profile shows approximately 44,000 clones, about three quarters of them singletons. The sample belongs to a study of control samples from healthy donors and cancer patients. The V gene's germline CDR1 is SGHRS and CDR2 YFSETQ. The CDR3 runs 15 residues. Between the trimmed V and J ends, which lost 2 bases and 7 bases, there was a span of 15 bases. The V and J genes are TRBV5-1 and TRBJ2-2, with D tentatively TRBD2 (6 bases). Sequencing was done on a sample of formalin-fixed, paraffin-embedded tissue. The clonotype originates from a male donor with melanoma. CDR3 protein: CASSFRDSLGGELFF. CDR3 nucleotide sequence: TGCGCCAGCAGCTTCCGGGACTCCCTGGGCGGGGAGCTGTTTTTT.